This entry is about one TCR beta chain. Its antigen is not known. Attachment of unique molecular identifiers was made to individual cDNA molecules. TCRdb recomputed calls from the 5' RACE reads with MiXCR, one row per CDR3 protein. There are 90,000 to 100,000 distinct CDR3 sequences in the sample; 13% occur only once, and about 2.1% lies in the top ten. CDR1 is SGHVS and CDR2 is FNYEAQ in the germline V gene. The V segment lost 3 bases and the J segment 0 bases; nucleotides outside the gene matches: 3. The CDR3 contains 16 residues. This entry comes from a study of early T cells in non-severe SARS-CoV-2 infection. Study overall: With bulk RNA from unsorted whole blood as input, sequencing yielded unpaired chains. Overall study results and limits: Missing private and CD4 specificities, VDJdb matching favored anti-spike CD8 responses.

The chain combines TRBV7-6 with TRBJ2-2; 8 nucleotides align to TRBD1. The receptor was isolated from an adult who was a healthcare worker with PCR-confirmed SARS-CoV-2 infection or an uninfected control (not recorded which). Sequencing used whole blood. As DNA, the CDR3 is TGTGCCAGCAGCTTTGGACAGGGATCGAACACCGGGGAGCTGTTTTTT. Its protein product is CASSFGQGSNTGELFF.